The 26 T cell receptor beta chains below all came from one sample that was sequenced in a study of blood T cell repertoires in COVID-19. Profiling relied on immunoSEQ multiplex PCR, and the TCRdb table lists in-frame clones only, not all of them. The table records about 120,000 clones, 65% to 90% of them present only once. The material sequenced was peripheral blood. The receptors derive from a woman of 80 years or more with acute or convalescent COVID-19.

This rearrangement joins TRBV19 to TRBJ2-2; TRBD1 is a possible D gene (5 bases). This CDR3 has 13 residues. Germline V gene data show CDR1 as LNHDA and CDR2 as SQIVND (reference sequence). V lost 4 bases and J 8 bases, leaving 11 bases between the germline ends. For the CDR3, the DNA is TGTGCCAGTAGTAGGGGCCCACTGGGGGAGCTGTTTTTT. Protein product: CASSRGPLGELFF.

This chain joins TRBV3-1 (or the pseudogene TRBV3-2) and TRBJ1-3, with a tentative D call TRBD1 (5 bases). Per the germline V gene, CDR1 is LGHDT and CDR2 is YNNKEL (reference sequence). Trimming left V 3 bases short and J 3 bases short, with 9 bases between. The CDR3 extends over 14 amino acids. The CDR3 region has the DNA TGTGCCAGCAGCCAGACAGACCTTGGAAACACCATATATTTT. It is translated as CASSQTDLGNTIYF.

The chain uses TRBV5-1 and TRBJ2-3, with 9 bases that match TRBD2. This CDR3 comprises 17 residues. In germline, CDR1 is SGHRS, CDR2 YFSETQ. V trimming: 5 bases; J trimming: 5 bases; junction bases outside the gene matches: 15. The CDR3 DNA reads TGCGCCAGCAGTAGAACGGAGGGAGCGGGGGGTCTAGATACGCAGTATTTT. The encoded protein is CASSRTEGAGGLDTQYF.

The genes are TRBV7-9 and TRBJ1-3; 8 nucleotides line up with TRBD1. Trimming cost V 0 bases and J 4 bases; bases outside gene matches: 5. CDR1 and CDR2 (germline): SEHNR, FQNEAQ (reference sequence). The length of the CDR3 is 16 residues. The CDR3 protein is CASSLAGRGLGNTIYF. In DNA, the CDR3 is TGTGCCAGCAGCTTAGCTGGCAGGGGGCTCGGAAACACCATATATTTT.

This clone was found once. J is TRBJ1-2 and V is TRBV3-1 (or the pseudogene TRBV3-2); D uncertain. V was cut by 1 base and J by 2 bases, with 11 bases left in between. The CDR3 length is 15 residues. Germline CDR1 LGHDT, CDR2 YNNKEL (reference sequence). The CDR3 protein is CASSQGGQGNYGYTF. The CDR3 region has the DNA TGTGCCAGCAGCCAAGGAGGGCAAGGGAACTATGGCTACACCTTC.

This clone has only one observation. The rearrangement links TRBV18 to TRBJ2-3; TRBD1 agrees at 7 bases. CDR1 and CDR2 from the germline V gene are KGHSH and LQKENI. The CDR3 runs to 15 residues. The J segment lost 2 bases and the V segment lost 2 bases, leaving 4 bases of the junction unmatched. The CDR3 DNA reads as TGTGCCAGCTCACCAGGCAGGGGGATCACAGATACGCAGTATTTT. This translates into CASSPGRGITDTQYF.

J is TRBJ1-4 and V is TRBV28, with TRBD1 as a possible D gene (5 bases). Between the trimmed V and J ends, which lost 2 bases and 7 bases, there was a span of 8 bases. Germline V gives CDR1 MDHEN, CDR2 SYDVKM. CDR3 length equals 13 residues. The CDR3 reads CASSLGGAEKLFF. The CDR3 nucleotides read TGTGCCAGCAGTTTAGGCGGGGCTGAAAAACTGTTTTTT.

This clone was detected only once. J is TRBJ1-5 and V is TRBV19; D uncertain. This CDR3 spans 17 amino acids. Trimming removed 3 bases from V and 4 bases from J, with 19 bases in between. CDR1 is LNHDA and CDR2 is SQIVND in the germline V gene (reference sequence). The CDR3 DNA is TGTGCCAGTAGTATTAATCCACAGAGACGCATGAATCAGCCCCAGCATTTT. It translates to CASSINPQRRMNQPQHF.

The V gene is TRBV6-4, the J gene TRBJ2-7; weak D call: TRBD1 (6 bases). V lost 7 bases, J lost 0 bases, and 16 bases lay in between. Per the germline V gene, CDR1 is MRHNA and CDR2 is SNTAGT. The length of the CDR3 is 15 residues. This chain's CDR3 is CASIQQGFGSYEQYV. As DNA, the CDR3 is TGTGCCAGCATTCAACAGGGTTTCGGCTCCTACGAGCAGTACGTC.

The CDR3 DNA sequence: TGCGCCAGCAGCGGGGACGGTGGGGCGGGGTATTACGAGCAGTACTTC. Amino acids: CASSGDGGAGYYEQYF. The chain links TRBV5-1 to TRBJ2-7; tentative D call: TRBD2 (6 bases). There are 16 residues in the CDR3. The germline V and J ends were trimmed by 4 bases and 4 bases, with 21 bases remaining between them. The germline CDR1 and CDR2 sequences are SGHRS and YFSETQ.

This chain uses TRBV3-1 (or the pseudogene TRBV3-2) with TRBJ1-4, with TRBD1 matching over 7 bases. Germline CDR1 and CDR2: LGHDT and YNNKEL (reference sequence). The CDR3 has 14 residues. Trimming removed 4 bases from V and 4 bases from J; junction bases left unmatched: 3. CDR3 in amino acids: CASSPGQLNEKLFF. The CDR3 DNA sequence: TGTGCCAGCAGCCCGGGACAGCTTAATGAAAAACTGTTTTTT.

The rearrangement uses TRBV6-1 and TRBJ1-6; maybe TRBD1 (6 bases). The CDR3 consists of 17 residues. The germline CDR1 and CDR2 sequences are MNHNS and SASEGT. The V end was cut by 3 bases, the J end by 9 bases, with 21 bases between. Here the CDR3 reads CASSEPLPGHYSSPLHF. The CDR3, as DNA: TGTGCCAGCAGTGAGCCCCTACCGGGACACTATTCTTCACCCCTCCACTTT.

This chain joins TRBV4-1 and TRBJ1-1; 8 bases are a match to TRBD1. The CDR3 sequence is 15 residues long. The germline V gene has CDR1 MGHRA and CDR2 YSYEKL. The V segment lost 8 bases and the J segment 1 base; nucleotides outside the gene matches: 9. The CDR3 protein is CASQALGQGNTEAFF. In DNA form, the CDR3 reads TGCGCCAGCCAAGCCCTCGGACAGGGGAACACTGAAGCTTTCTTT.

This chain uses TRBV6-5 with TRBJ1-2, with no clear D. The CDR3 has 10 residues. Germline values: CDR1 MNHEY, CDR2 SVGAGI. V dropped 6 bases and J dropped 10 bases, with 9 bases sitting between them. DNA of the CDR3: TGTGCCAGCAGAAATGTTAACTACACCTTC. It yields the protein CASRNVNYTF.

This clone has more than one count but fewer than ten. This sequence joins TRBV4-3 and TRBJ1-2; no clear D gene. This CDR3 comprises 14 residues. The V gene's germline CDR1 is LGHNA and CDR2 YSLEER. V was clipped by 2 bases and J by 4 bases, with 11 bases between them. The CDR3 bases are TGCGCCAGCAGCCAACCAGGTACATCCTATGGCTACACCTTC. The encoded protein is CASSQPGTSYGYTF.

The J gene is TRBJ2-3, the V gene TRBV7-2, with D unresolved. V was shortened by 3 bases and J by 2 bases, with 12 bases between the two germline ends. The CDR3 has 15 residues. CDR1 and CDR2 (germline): SGHTA, FQGNSA. CDR3 coding DNA: TGTGCCAGCAGCTTCACTCCACTCATCACAGATACGCAGTATTTT. This encodes CASSFTPLITDTQYF.

The chain couples TRBV27 to TRBJ1-2; 7 nucleotides agree with TRBD1. Germline-derived CDR1 and CDR2 are MNHEY and SMNVEV (reference sequence). The CDR3 covers 16 residues. The V segment lost 2 bases and the J segment 6 bases; nucleotides outside the gene matches: 12. This CDR3 reads CASSLRVLTGDNGYTF. CDR3 nucleotides: TGTGCCAGCAGTTTAAGGGTCCTAACAGGGGATAATGGCTACACCTTC.

This chain connects TRBV6-5 to TRBJ1-4; 7 bases map to TRBD1. Germline V CDR1 and CDR2: MNHEY, SVGAGI. Trimming removed 0 bases from V and 8 bases from J; junction bases left unmatched: 6. CDR3 size: 15 residues. The CDR3, as DNA: TGTGCCAGCAGTTACTCGTGGGCAGGGGGGGAAAAACTGTTTTTT. Protein product: CASSYSWAGGEKLFF.

The V gene is TRBV6-2 or TRBV6-3, the J gene TRBJ1-1; maybe TRBD1 (5 bases). Germline values: CDR1 MNHEY, CDR2 SVGEGT. The CDR3 has 14 amino acids. Trimming took 7 bases from V and 2 from J, leaving 14 bases between them. The CDR3 is CASTYGGTNTEAFF. DNA for the CDR3: TGTGCCAGCACTTATGGGGGGACTAACACTGAAGCTTTCTTT.

The chain uses TRBV7-9 and TRBJ2-5, with TRBD2 as a possible D gene (6 bases). V lost 5 bases and J lost 3, with 13 bases in between. The CDR3 extends over 14 amino acids. CDR1 is SEHNR, CDR2 FQNEAQ, per germline (reference sequence). In DNA, the CDR3 is TGTGCCAGCAGCGGCGGCGGGACGAAAGAGACCCAGTACTTC. Protein product: CASSGGGTKETQYF.

The rearrangement uses TRBV18 and TRBJ2-7; D call uncertain. Trimming shortened V by 0 bases and J by 7 bases, and 10 bases separated the two germline ends. Germline V gives CDR1 KGHSH, CDR2 LQKENI. The CDR3 is made up of 13 amino acids. CDR3 bases: TGTGCCAGCTCACCACCGGTGGTCGGGGAGCAGTACTTC. Residues: CASSPPVVGEQYF.

The chain uses TRBV27 and TRBJ2-7, with TRBD2 matching over 7 bases. Germline lookup yields CDR1 MNHEY and CDR2 SMNVEV (reference sequence). The V gene end was trimmed by 6 bases and the J gene end by 0 bases; junction bases not matched to a gene: 8. CDR3 length: 15 amino acids. The CDR3 nucleotides are TGTGCCAGCAGGCCACAAGCGGGGAACTCCTACGAGCAGTACGTC. It codes for CASRPQAGNSYEQYV.

The V call is TRBV28, the J call TRBJ1-5; D remains unclear. The CDR3 consists of 15 residues. Germline loops: CDR1 MDHEN, CDR2 SYDVKM. Trimming pared 2 bases from V and 1 base from J, leaving 9 bases between. CDR3 loop: CASSLGLLSNQPQHF. For the CDR3, the DNA is TGTGCCAGCAGTTTAGGGCTTTTAAGCAATCAGCCCCAGCATTTT. The entire variable domain, with the rest obtained from reference TRBV28 and TRBJ1-5, is as follows: DVKVTQSSRYLVKRTGEKVFLECVQDMDHENMFWYRQDPGLGLRLIYFSYDVKMKEKGDIPEGYSVSREKKERFSLILESASTNQTSMYLCASSLGLLSNQPQHFGDGTRLSIL.

CDR3 loop: CASSQGGYGDGYGYTF. The CDR3 DNA reads TGTGCCAGCAGCCAAGGAGGCTACGGAGATGGGTATGGCTACACCTTC. The chain couples TRBV14 to TRBJ1-2; no definite D call. This CDR3 is 16 amino acids long. The germline V and J ends were trimmed by 1 base and 5 bases, with 17 bases remaining between them. The germline CDR1 and CDR2 sequences are SGHDN and FVKESK.

The chain couples TRBV5-1 to TRBJ1-4, with D perhaps matching TRBD1 (6 bases). The CDR3 consists of 16 residues. V shed 0 bases and J shed 2 bases, with 11 bases lying between them. CDR1 SGHRS and CDR2 YFSETQ come from the germline V gene. The CDR3 DNA follows: TGCGCCAGCAGCTTGGGAAGGGGGACGACTAATGAAAAACTGTTTTTT. Residues: CASSLGRGTTNEKLFF.

The table lists this clone with a count of one. This chain uses TRBV10-3 with TRBJ2-1, with 7 bases lining up with TRBD1. Germline trimming cut 10 bases from V and 5 bases from J; bases unmatched to any gene: 14. CDR1 and CDR2 (germline): ENHRY, SYGVKD. This CDR3 has 15 amino acids. CDR3 region: CATGTGAGPNNEQFF. CDR3 coding DNA: TGTGCCACGGGAACAGGGGCAGGCCCAAACAATGAGCAGTTCTTC.